Sequencing of this T cell receptor (beta chain) was carried out in a study of spatial heterogeneity in lung cancer. In the study overall: Across the raw uncorrected reads, a unique TCR and UMI combination was observed, on average, more than ten times.

By frequency in the sample, this clonotype is medium-sized. What it binds is unknown. Findings and limits, study-wide: Of tumor T cells, an estimated coverage of roughly 7% was reached for alpha chains and 13% for beta chains. Counts that tracked tumor mutation counts were those of expanded intratumoral alpha and beta TCRs.

Losses at the gene ends were 8 bases for V and 2 bases for J; bases not matched to a gene: 16. The length of the CDR3 is 17 residues. Looked up from germline, CDR1 is MNHEY and CDR2 is SMNVEV (reference sequence). Individual TCR cDNA molecules each bore their own unique molecular identifier. TCRdb passed the 5' RACE reads through MiXCR, listing each CDR3 protein once. Among fewer than 6,000 distinct CDR3 sequences, 8.4% were seen once, and the ten largest hold around 33%. Time point: sample taken at primary tumor resection. The input for sequencing was lung tumor tissue, taken at surgery. The chain uses TRBV27 and TRBJ2-7; 9 nucleotides agree with TRBD1. The receptor was isolated from a male donor with early-stage non-small cell lung cancer. The chain's CDR3 is CASGNPSVQGAAYEQYF. In nucleotides, the CDR3 is TGTGCCAGCGGCAACCCCTCAGTACAGGGGGCGGCCTACGAGCAGTACTTC.